The TCR beta chain under discussion was sequenced for a study of sequential checkpoint blockade in melanoma. The sample's treatment: randomized to nivolumab then ipilimumab (arm A) or the reverse (arm B). None of the patients previously received DNA-damaging chemotherapy. Live CD3+CD8+ CD19− CD56− cells were sorted from PBMCs. Clones were read by immunoSEQ multiplex PCR, and TCRdb kept only the in-frame ones, dropping some. There are roughly 30,000 clones in the sample; 65% to 90% occur only once, and roughly 20% lies in the top ten. The V and J ends lost 4 bases and 1 base, in that order; junction bases with no gene match: 7. This CDR3 contains 16 residues. Germline CDR1 and CDR2: SGHRS and YFSETQ.

The V gene is TRBV5-1, the J gene TRBJ2-3; 9 nucleotides agree with TRBD1. The TCR comes from a human donor with melanoma. Specimen: CD8+ T cells sorted from blood (inferred from file names), collected from a patient given nivolumab and ipilimumab in sequence. The CDR3 nucleotides are TGCGCCAGCAGCCCGGGACAGGGACCGGGCACAGATACGCAGTATTTT. It specifies CASSPGQGPGTDTQYF.